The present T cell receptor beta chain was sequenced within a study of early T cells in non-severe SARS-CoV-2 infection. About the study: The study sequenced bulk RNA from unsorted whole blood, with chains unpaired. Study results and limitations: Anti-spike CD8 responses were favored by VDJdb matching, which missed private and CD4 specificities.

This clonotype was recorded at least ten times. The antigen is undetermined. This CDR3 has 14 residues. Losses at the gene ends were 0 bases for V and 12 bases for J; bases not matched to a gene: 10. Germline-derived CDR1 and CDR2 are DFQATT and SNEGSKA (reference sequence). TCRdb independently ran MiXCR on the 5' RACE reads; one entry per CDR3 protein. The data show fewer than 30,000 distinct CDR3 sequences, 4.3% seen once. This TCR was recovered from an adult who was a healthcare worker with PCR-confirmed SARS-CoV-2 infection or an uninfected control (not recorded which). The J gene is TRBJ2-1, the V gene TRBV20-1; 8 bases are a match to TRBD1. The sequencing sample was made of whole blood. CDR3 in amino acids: CSARDGTGSDGQFF. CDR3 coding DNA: TGCAGTGCTAGAGATGGGACAGGAAGTGACGGGCAGTTCTTC.